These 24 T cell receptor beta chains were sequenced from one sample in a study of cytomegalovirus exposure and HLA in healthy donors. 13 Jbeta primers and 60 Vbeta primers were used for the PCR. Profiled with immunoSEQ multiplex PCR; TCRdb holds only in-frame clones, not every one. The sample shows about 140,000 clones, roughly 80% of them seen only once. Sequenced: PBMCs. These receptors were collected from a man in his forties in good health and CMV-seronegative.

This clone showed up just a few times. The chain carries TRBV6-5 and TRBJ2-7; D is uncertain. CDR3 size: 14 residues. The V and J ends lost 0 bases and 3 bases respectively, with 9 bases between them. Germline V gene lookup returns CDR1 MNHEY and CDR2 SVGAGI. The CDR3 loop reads CASSYSSEIYEQYF. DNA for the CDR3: TGTGCCAGCAGTTACTCGAGTGAGATCTACGAGCAGTACTTC.

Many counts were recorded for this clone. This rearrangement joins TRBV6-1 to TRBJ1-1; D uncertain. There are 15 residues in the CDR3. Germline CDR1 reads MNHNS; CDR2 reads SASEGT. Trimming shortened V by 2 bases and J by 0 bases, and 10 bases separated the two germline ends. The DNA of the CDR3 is TGTGCCAGCAGTGAAAGGATAGCAATGAACACTGAAGCTTTCTTT. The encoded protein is CASSERIAMNTEAFF.

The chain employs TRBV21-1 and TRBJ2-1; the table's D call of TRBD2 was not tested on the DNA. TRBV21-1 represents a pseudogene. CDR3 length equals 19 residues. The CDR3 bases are TGTGCCAGCAGCACACCCCGCCCGCGAAGTCGTAGCTCCTACAATGAGCAGTTCTTC. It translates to CASSTPRPRSRSSYNEQFF.

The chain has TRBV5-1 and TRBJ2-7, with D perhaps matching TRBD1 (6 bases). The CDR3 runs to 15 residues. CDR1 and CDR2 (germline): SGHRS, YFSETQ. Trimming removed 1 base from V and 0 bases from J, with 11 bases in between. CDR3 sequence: CASSLSAGDSYEQYF. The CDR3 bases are TGCGCCAGCAGCTTGTCGGCAGGGGACTCCTACGAGCAGTACTTC.

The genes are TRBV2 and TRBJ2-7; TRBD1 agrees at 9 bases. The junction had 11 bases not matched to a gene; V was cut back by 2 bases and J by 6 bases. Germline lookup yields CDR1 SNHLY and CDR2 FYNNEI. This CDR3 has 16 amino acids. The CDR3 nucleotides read TGTGCCAGCAGTGAAATCCCGCCAGGGACAGGGCTCGAGCAGTACTTC. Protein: CASSEIPPGTGLEQYF.

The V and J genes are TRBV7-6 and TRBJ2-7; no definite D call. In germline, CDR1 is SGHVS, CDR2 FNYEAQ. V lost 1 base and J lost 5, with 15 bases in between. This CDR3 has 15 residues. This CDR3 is CASSLGFGQVNEQYF. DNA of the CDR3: TGTGCCAGCAGCTTAGGCTTCGGTCAGGTTAACGAGCAGTACTTC.

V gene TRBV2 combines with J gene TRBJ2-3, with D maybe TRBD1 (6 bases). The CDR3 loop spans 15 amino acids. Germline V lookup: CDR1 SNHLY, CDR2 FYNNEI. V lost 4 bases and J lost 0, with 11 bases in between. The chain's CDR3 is CASSGQDSSTDTQYF. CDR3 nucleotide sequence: TGTGCCAGCAGTGGTCAGGACAGTAGCACAGATACGCAGTATTTT.

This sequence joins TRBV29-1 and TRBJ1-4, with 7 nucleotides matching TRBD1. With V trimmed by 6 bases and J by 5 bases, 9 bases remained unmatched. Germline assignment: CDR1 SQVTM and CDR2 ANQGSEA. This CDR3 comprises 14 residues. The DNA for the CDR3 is TGCAGCGTGCGAAACAGGGGAGGAAATGAAAAACTGTTTTTT. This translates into CSVRNRGGNEKLFF.

CDR3 nucleotide sequence: TGCGCCAGCAGCCAAGATGGGAGAGATGAAAAACTGTTTTTT. It yields the protein CASSQDGRDEKLFF. The J gene is TRBJ1-4, the V gene TRBV4-1, with unresolved D. The CDR3 contains 14 residues. Trimming shortened V by 0 bases and J by 6 bases, and 8 bases separated the two germline ends. Germline CDR1 reads MGHRA; CDR2 reads YSYEKL.

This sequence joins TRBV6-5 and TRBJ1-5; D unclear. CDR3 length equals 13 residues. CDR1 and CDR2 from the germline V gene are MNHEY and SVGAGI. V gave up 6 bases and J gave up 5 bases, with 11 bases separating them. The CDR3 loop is CASSLFRDQPQHF. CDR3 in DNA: TGTGCCAGCAGCCTTTTCCGAGATCAGCCCCAGCATTTT.

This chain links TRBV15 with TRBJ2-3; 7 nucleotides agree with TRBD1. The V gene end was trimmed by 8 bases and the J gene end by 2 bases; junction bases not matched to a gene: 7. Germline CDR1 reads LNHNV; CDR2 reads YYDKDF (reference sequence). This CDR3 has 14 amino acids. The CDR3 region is CATGGTASTDTQYF. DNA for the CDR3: TGTGCCACCGGTGGGACAGCCTCCACAGATACGCAGTATTTT.

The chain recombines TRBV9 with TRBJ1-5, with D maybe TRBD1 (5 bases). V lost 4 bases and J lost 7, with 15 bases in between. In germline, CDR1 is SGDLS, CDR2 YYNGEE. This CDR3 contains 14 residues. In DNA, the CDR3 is TGTGCCAGCAGCCCCCGGGGGGTGGGCCAGCCCCAGCATTTT. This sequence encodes CASSPRGVGQPQHF.

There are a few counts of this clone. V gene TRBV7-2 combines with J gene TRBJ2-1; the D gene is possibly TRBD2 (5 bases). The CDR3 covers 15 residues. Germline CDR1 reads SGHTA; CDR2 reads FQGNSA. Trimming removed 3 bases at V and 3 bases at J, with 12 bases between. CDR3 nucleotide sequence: TGTGCCAGCAGCTTTGGACGGACTGTCTACAATGAGCAGTTCTTC. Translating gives CASSFGRTVYNEQFF.

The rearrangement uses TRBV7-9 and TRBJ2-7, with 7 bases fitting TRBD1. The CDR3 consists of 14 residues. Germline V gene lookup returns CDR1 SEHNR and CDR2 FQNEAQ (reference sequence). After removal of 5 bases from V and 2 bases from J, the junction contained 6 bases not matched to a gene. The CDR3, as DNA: TGTGCCAGCAGCCTCCCGGGACAGACCTACGAGCAGTACTTC. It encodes CASSLPGQTYEQYF.

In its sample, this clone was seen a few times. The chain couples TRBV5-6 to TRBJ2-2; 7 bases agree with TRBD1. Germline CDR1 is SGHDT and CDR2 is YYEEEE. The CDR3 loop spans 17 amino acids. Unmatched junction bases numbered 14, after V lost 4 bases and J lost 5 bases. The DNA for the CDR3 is TGTGCCAGCAGCCTCCCGGGGACAGAGGGTCATACCGGGGAGCTGTTTTTT. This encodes CASSLPGTEGHTGELFF.

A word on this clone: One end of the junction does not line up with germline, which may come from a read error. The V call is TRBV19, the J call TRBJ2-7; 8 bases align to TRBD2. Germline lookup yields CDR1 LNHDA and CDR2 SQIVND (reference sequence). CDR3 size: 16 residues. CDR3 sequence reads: CASSSRPRTSSHEQYF. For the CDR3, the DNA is TGTGCCAGTAGTAGCCGCCCTCGGACTAGCTCCCACGAGCAGTACTTC.

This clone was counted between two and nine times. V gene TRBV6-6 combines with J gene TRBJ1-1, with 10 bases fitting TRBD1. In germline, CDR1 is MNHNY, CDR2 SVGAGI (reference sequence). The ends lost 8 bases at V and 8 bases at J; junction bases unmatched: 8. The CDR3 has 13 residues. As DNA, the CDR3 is TGTGCCAGCGGGACAGGGGCTCCTTGGGAAGCTTTCTTT. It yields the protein CASGTGAPWEAFF.

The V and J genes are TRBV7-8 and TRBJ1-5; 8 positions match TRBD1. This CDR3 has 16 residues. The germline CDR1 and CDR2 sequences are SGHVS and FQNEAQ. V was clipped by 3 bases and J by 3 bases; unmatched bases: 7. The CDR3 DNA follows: TGTGCCAGCAGCTTCGGAGACAGGGGAAACAATCAGCCCCAGCATTTT. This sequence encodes CASSFGDRGNNQPQHF.

The CDR3 nucleotides read TGTGCCAGCAGGACATTCGGGGGGCAAAACACTGAAGCTTTCTTT. It yields the protein CASRTFGGQNTEAFF. The V and J genes are TRBV2 and TRBJ1-1, with D perhaps TRBD1 (6 bases). Deletions cut 6 bases from V and 2 bases from J, with 16 bases between. This CDR3 is built from 15 residues. The germline V gene has CDR1 SNHLY and CDR2 FYNNEI.

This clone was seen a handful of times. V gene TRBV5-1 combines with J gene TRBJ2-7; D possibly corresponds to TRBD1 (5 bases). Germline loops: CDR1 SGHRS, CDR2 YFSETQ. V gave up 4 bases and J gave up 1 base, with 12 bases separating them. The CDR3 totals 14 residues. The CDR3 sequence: CASSPDTLSYEQYF. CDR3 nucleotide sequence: TGCGCCAGCAGCCCGGACACGTTATCCTACGAGCAGTACTTC.

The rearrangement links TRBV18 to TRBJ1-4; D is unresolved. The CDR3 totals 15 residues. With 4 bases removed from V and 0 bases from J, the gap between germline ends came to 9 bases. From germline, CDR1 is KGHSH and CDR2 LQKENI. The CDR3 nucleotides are TGTGCCAGCTCACAAGAGGTGGCAACTAATGAAAAACTGTTTTTT. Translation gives CASSQEVATNEKLFF.

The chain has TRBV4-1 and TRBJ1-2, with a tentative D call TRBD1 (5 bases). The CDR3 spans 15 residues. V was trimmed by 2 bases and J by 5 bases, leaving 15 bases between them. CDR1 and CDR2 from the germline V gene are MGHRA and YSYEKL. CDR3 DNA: TGCGCCAGCAGCCAATCCGTTGGCGGGGGTTATGGCTACACCTTC. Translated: CASSQSVGGGYGYTF.

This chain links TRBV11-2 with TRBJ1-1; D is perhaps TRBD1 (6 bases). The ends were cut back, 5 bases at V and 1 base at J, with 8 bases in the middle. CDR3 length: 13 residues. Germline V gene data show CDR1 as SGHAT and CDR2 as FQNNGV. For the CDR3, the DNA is TGTGCCAGCAGCGCGGACAGGAACACTGAAGCTTTCTTT. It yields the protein CASSADRNTEAFF.

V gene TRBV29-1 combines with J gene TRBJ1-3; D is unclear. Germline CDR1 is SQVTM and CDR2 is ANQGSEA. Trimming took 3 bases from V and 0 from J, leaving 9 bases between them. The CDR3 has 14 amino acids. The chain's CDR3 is CSVDDGLSGNTIYF. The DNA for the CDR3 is TGCAGCGTTGATGACGGACTCTCTGGAAACACCATATATTTT.